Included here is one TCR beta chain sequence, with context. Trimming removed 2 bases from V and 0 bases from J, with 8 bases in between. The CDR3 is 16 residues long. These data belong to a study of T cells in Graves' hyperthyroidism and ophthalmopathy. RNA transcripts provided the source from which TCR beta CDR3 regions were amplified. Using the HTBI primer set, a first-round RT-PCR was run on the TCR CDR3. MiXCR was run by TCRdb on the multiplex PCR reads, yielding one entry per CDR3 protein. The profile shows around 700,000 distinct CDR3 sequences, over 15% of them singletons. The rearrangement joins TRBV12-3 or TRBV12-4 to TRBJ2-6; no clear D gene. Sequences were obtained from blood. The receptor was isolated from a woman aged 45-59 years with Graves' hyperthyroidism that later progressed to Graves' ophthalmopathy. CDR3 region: CASSLMYFSGANVLTF. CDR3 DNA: TGTGCCAGCAGTTTAATGTATTTCTCTGGGGCCAACGTCCTGACTTTC.